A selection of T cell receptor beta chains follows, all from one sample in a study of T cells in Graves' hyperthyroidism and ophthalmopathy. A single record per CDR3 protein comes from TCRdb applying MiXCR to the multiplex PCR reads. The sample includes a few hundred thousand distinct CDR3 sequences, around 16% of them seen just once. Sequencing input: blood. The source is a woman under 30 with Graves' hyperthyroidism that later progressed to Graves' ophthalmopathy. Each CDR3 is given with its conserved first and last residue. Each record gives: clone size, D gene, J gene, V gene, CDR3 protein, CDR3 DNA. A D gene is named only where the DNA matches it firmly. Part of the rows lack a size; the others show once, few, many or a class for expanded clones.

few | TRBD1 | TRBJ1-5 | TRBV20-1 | CSATQGASNQPQHF | TGCAGTGCTACACAGGGGGCGAGCAATCAGCCCCAGCATTTT
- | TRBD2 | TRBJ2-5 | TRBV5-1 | CASSSPASGRAEETQYF | TGCGCCAGCAGCTCGCCCGCTAGCGGGAGGGCCGAGGAGACCCAGTACTTC
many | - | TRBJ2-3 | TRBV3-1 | CASSQEEGAKDTQYF | TGTGCCAGCAGCCAAGAAGAGGGAGCGAAAGATACGCAGTATTTT
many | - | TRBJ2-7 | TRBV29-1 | CSVEDPAAGAAYEQYF | TGCAGCGTTGAAGATCCCGCCGCGGGGGCCGCCTACGAGCAGTACTTC
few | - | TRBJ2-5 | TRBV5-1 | CASSLGRVQETQYF | TGCGCCAGCAGCTTGGGGAGGGTCCAAGAGACCCAGTACTTC
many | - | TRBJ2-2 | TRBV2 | CASRNSGELFF | TGTGCCAGCAGGAATAGCGGGGAGCTGTTTTTT
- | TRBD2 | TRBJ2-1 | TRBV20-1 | CSARDSGTPTNEQFF | TGCAGTGCTAGAGATAGCGGGACCCCCACCAATGAGCAGTTCTTC
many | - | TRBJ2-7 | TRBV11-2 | CASSPDQAYYEQYF | TGTGCCAGCAGCCCTGATCAGGCCTACTACGAGCAGTACTTC
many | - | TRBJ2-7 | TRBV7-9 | CASSLDGMYGEQYF | TGTGCCAGCAGCTTAGATGGCATGTACGGGGAGCAGTACTTC
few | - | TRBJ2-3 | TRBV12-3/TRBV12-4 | CASSFSSRIVTDTQYF | TGTGCCAGCAGTTTCTCGAGTCGGATTGTTACAGATACGCAGTATTTT
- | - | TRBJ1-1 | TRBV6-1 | CASGRWGETEAFF | TGTGCCAGCGGCAGGTGGGGGGAGACTGAAGCTTTCTTT
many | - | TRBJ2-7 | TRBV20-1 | CSASDRSYEQYF | TGCAGTGCTAGTGACCGTTCTTACGAGCAGTACTTC
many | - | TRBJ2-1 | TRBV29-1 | CSGSWYNEQFF | TGCAGCGGCAGTTGGTACAATGAGCAGTTCTTC
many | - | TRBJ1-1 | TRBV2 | CASRAQQGGENTEAFF | TGTGCCAGCAGGGCGCAACAGGGTGGAGAGAACACTGAAGCTTTCTTT
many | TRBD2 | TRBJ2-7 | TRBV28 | CASSPMTSGGAYEQYF | TGTGCCAGCAGTCCCATGACTAGCGGGGGAGCCTACGAGCAGTACTTC
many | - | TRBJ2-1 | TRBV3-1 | CASSQAQDQFF | TGTGCCAGCAGCCAAGCACAAGATCAGTTCTTC
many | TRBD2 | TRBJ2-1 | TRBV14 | CASSQELAGGYNEQFF | TGTGCCAGCAGCCAAGAGCTAGCGGGAGGATACAATGAGCAGTTCTTC
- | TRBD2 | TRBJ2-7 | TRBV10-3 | CAIARPSASGRYEQYF | TGTGCCATCGCTAGGCCGAGTGCTAGCGGGAGGTACGAGCAGTACTTC
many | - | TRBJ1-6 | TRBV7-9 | CASSFGRSSSYNSPLHF | TGTGCCAGCAGCTTCGGGCGTAGCAGCTCCTATAATTCACCCCTCCACTTT
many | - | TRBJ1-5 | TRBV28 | CASTARGNQPQHF | TGTGCCAGCACCGCCAGAGGCAATCAGCCCCAGCATTTT
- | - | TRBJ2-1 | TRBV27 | CASSPHDEQFF | TGTGCCAGCAGTCCCCACGATGAGCAGTTCTTC
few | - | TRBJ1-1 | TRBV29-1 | CSVERGASPEAFF | TGCAGCGTTGAAAGGGGGGCGAGCCCTGAAGCTTTCTTT
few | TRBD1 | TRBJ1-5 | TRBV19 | CASRLGQSNQPQHF | TGTGCCAGTAGATTGGGACAGAGTAATCAGCCCCAGCATTTT
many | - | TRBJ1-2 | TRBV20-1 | CSASLTSGYTF | TGCAGTGCCTCCTTAACATCCGGCTACACCTTC
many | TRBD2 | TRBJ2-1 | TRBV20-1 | CSAREVTSGRPSGEQFF | TGCAGTGCTAGAGAAGTGACTAGCGGGAGGCCTTCGGGTGAGCAGTTCTTC
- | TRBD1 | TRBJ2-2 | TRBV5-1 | CASSRDRASGELFF | TGCGCCAGCAGCAGGGACAGGGCTTCCGGGGAGCTGTTTTTT
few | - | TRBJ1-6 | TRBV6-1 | CASQPGLNSPLHF | TGTGCCAGCCAACCGGGTCTAAATTCACCCCTCCACTTT
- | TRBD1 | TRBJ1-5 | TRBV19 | CASGIGAGGNQPQHF | TGTGCCAGTGGTATAGGGGCAGGGGGGAATCAGCCCCAGCATTTT
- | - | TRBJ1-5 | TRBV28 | CASTGNPGQPQHF | TGTGCCAGCACCGGAAACCCTGGTCAGCCCCAGCATTTT
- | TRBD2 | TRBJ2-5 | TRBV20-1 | CSARDPTSGGEETQYF | TGCAGTGCTAGAGATCCCACTAGCGGGGGAGAAGAGACCCAGTACTTC
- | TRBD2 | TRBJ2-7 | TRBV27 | CASSSRSGTSYEQYF | TGTGCCAGCAGTTCGCGTTCCGGGACTAGCTACGAGCAGTACTTC
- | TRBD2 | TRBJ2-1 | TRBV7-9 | CASSIGTSGSLGYNEQFF | TGTGCCAGCAGCATCGGGACTAGCGGGTCCCTTGGCTACAATGAGCAGTTCTTC
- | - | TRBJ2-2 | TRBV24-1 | CATSEGGVATGELFF | TGTGCCACCAGTGAAGGGGGGGTGGCCACCGGGGAGCTGTTTTTT
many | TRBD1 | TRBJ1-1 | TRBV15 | CATSRPKLGQTNTEAFF | TGTGCCACCAGCAGACCCAAACTGGGACAGACGAACACTGAAGCTTTCTTT
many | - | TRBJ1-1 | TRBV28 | CANQDSMNTEAFF | TGTGCCAACCAGGACAGCATGAACACTGAAGCTTTCTTT
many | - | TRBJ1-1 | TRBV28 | CASRLTGNTEAFF | TGTGCCAGCAGGTTGACAGGGAACACTGAAGCTTTCTTT
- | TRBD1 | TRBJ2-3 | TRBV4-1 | CASRDRQGAGTDTQYF | TGCGCCAGCAGGGATCGACAGGGAGCAGGCACAGATACGCAGTATTTT